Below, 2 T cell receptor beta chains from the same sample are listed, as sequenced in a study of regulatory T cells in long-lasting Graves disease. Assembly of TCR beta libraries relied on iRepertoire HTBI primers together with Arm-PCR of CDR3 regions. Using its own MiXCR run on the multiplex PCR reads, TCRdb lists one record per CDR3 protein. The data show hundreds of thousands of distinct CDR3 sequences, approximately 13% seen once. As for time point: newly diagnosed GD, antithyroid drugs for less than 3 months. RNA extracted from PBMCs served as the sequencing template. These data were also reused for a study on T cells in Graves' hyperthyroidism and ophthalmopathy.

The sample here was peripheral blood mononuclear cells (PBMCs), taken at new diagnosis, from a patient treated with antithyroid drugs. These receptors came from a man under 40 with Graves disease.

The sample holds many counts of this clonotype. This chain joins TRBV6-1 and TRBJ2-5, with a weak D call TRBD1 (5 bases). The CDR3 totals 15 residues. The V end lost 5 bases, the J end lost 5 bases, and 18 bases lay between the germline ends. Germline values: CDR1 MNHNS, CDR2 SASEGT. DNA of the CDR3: TGTGCCAGCAGTTACCAGGGCAGGTCGTGGGAGACCCAGTACTTC. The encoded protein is CASSYQGRSWETQYF.

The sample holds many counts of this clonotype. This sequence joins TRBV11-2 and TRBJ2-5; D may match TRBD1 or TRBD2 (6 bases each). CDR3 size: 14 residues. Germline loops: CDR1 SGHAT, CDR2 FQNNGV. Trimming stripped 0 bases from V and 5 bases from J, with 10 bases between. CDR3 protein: CASSLEGGPETQYF. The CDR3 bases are TGTGCCAGCAGCTTAGAGGGGGGCCCGGAGACCCAGTACTTC. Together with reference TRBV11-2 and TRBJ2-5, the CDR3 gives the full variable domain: EAGVAQSPRYKIIEKRQSVAFWCNPISGHATLYWYQQILGQGPKLLIQFQNNGVVDDSQLPKDRFSAERLKGVDSTLKIQPAKLEDSAVYLCASSLEGGPETQYFGPGTRLLVL.